This paragraph covers one TCR beta chain sequence. Other DNA sequences within the sample encode an identical CDR3. This entry belongs to a study of blood T cell repertoires in COVID-19. The germline V gene has CDR1 MNHEY and CDR2 SVGAGI. The CDR3 covers 12 residues. With V trimmed by 8 bases and J by 2 bases, 1 base remained unmatched. Method: immunoSEQ multiplex PCR; TCRdb's copy keeps in-frame clones and lacks some. In the table there are some 490,000 clones, over 75% of which are singletons. The chain carries TRBV6-5 and TRBJ2-7, with 9 bases matching TRBD1. The sample was peripheral blood. The TCR originated in a human donor in a cohort sampled during active COVID-19. CDR3 sequence (DNA): TGTGCCAGCCGGGACAGGGCCTACGAGCAGTACTTC. Its protein is CASRDRAYEQYF.